This T cell receptor beta chain was profiled in a study of beta chain features in type 1 diabetes. Findings of the study overall: Shorter TCRB CDR3s, moderately but significantly so, were found in Type 1 diabetes patients in all four CD4+ subsets. The study found fewer insertions and more deletions at VDJ junctions in type 1 diabetes patients.

The investigators reverse transcribed all of the isolated RNA, so they sequenced expressed TCRB transcripts. The data were produced by immunoSEQ multiplex PCR, yet TCRdb's version contains in-frame clones alone and is incomplete. The data contain almost 350,000 clones, 7% to 9% of them singletons. This clone was seen repeatedly, ten times or more. Its antigen is still unknown. Trimming took 0 bases from V and 7 from J; bases not matched to a gene: 2. This CDR3 contains 14 residues. CDR1 and CDR2 (germline): LNHNV, YYDKDF (reference sequence). The TCR comes from a woman between 18 and 29 years old in good health. Sequenced input: central memory CD4+ T cells from blood. The V call is TRBV15, the J call TRBJ1-1; 10 bases map to TRBD1. CDR3 sequence (DNA): TGTGCCACCAGCAGAGAGACAGGGGGCCGTGAAGCTTTCTTT. Its translation: CATSRETGGREAFF.